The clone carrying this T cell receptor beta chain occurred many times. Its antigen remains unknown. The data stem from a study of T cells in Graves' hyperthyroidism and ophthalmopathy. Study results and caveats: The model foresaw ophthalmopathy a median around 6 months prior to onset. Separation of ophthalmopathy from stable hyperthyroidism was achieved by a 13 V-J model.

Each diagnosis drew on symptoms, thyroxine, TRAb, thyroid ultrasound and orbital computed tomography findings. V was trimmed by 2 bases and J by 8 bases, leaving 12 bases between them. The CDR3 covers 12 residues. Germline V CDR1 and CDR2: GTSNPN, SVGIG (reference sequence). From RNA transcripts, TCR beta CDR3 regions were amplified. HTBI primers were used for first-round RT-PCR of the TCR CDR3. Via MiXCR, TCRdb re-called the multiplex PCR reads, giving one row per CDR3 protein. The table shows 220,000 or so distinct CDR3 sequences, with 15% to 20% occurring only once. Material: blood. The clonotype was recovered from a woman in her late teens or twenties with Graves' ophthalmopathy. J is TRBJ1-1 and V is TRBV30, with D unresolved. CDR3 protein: CAWSLGSREAFF. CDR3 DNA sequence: TGTGCCTGGAGTCTAGGCTCACGGGAAGCTTTCTTT.